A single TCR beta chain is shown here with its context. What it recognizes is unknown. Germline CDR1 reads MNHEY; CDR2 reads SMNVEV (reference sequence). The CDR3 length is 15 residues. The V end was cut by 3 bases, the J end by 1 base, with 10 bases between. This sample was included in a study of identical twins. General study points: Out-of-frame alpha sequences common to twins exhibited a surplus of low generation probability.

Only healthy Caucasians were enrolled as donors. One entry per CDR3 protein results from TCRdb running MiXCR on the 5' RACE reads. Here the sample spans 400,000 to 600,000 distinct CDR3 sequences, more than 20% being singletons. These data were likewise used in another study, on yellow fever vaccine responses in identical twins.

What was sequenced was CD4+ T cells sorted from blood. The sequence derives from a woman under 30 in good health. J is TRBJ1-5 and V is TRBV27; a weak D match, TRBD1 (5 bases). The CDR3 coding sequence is TGTGCCAGCAGTTTTCAGGGAGGCAGCAATCAGCCCCAGCATTTT. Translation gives CASSFQGGSNQPQHF.